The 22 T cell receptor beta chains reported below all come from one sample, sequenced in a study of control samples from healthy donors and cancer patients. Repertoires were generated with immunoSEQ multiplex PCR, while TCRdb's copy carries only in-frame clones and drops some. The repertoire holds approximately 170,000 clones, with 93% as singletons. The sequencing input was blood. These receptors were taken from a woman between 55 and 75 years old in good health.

The CDR3 spells CASSYSQESTEAFF. The CDR3 nucleotides read TGTGCCAGCAGTTACTCCCAGGAGAGCACTGAAGCTTTCTTT. V gene TRBV6-2 or TRBV6-3 combines with J gene TRBJ1-1; no clear D gene. CDR1 is MNHEY and CDR2 is SVGEGT in the germline V gene. Between the trimmed V and J ends, which lost 0 bases and 4 bases, there was a span of 9 bases. CDR3 length equals 14 residues.

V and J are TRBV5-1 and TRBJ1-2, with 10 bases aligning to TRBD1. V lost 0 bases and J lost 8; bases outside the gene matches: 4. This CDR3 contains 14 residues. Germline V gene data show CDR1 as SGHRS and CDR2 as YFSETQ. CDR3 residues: CASSLGGQGRGYTF. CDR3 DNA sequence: TGCGCCAGCAGCTTGGGGGGACAGGGGAGAGGCTACACCTTC.

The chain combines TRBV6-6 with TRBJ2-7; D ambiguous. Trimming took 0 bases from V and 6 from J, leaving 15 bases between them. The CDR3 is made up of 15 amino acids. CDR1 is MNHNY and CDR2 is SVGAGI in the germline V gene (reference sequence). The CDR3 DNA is TGTGCCAGCAGTTACTCGGTCATCGGACCCGCCGAGCAGTACTTC. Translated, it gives CASSYSVIGPAEQYF.

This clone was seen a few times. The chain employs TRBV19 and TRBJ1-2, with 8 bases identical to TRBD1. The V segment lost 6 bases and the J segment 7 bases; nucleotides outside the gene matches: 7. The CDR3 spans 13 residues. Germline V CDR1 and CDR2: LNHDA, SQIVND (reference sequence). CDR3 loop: CASSRDRIAGYTF. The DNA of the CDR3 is TGTGCCAGTAGCAGGGACAGGATAGCTGGCTACACCTTC.

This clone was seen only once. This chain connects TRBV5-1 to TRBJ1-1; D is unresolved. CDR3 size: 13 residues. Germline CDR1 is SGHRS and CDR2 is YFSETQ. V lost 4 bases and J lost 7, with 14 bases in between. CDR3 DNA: TGCGCCAGCAGCCTCGGGGTAACCCATGAAGCTTTCTTT. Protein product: CASSLGVTHEAFF.

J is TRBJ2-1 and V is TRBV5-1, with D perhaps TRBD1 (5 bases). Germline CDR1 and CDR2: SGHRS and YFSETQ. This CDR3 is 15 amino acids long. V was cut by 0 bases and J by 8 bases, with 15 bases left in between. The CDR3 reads CASSLGAGNLDEQFF. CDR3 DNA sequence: TGCGCCAGCAGCTTGGGGGCAGGGAATCTTGATGAGCAGTTCTTC.

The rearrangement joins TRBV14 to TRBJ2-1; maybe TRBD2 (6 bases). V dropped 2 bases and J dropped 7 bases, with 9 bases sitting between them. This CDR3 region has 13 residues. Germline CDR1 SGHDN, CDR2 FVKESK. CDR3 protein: CASSQQRANEQFF. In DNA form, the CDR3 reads TGTGCCAGCAGCCAACAGCGGGCAAATGAGCAGTTCTTC.

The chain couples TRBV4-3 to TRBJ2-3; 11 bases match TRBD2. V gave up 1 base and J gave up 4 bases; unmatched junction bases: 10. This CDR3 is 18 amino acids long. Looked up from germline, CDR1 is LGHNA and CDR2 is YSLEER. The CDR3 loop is CASSQAASGGPSADTQYF. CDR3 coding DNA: TGCGCCAGCAGCCAAGCGGCTAGCGGGGGGCCCTCAGCAGATACGCAGTATTTT.

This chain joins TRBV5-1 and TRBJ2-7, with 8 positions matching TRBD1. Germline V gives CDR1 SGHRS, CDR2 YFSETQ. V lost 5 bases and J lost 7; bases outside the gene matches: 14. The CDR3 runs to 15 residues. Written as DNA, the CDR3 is TGCGCCAGCAGTAATGGGCGACAGGGGTATGGAGAGCAGTACTTC. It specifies CASSNGRQGYGEQYF. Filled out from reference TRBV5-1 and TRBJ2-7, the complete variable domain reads KAGVTQTPRYLIKTRGQQVTLSCSPISGHRSVSWYQQTPGQGLQFLFEYFSETQRNKGNFPGRFSGRQFSNSRSEMNVSTLELGDSALYLCASSNGRQGYGEQYFGPGTRLTVT.

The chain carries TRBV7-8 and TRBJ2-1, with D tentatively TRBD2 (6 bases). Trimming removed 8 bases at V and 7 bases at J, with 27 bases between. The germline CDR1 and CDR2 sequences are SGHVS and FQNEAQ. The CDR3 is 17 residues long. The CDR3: CASHRLRDLRNWNEQFF. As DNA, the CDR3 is TGTGCCAGCCACCGCCTCCGGGACTTAAGGAACTGGAATGAGCAGTTCTTC.

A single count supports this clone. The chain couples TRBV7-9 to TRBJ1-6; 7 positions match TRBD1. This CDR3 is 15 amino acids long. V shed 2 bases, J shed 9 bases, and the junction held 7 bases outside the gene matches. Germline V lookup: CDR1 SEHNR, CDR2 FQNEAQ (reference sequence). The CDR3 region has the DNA TGTGCCAGCAGCTTATCACAGGGGTCGGGTTCACCCCTCCACTTT. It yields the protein CASSLSQGSGSPLHF.

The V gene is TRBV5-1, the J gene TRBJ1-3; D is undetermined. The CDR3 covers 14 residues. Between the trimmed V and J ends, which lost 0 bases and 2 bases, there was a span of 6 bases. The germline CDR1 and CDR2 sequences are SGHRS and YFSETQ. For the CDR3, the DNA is TGCGCCAGCAGCTTGGTGTCGGCTGGAAACACCATATATTTT. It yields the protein CASSLVSAGNTIYF. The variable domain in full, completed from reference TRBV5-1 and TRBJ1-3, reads KAGVTQTPRYLIKTRGQQVTLSCSPISGHRSVSWYQQTPGQGLQFLFEYFSETQRNKGNFPGRFSGRQFSNSRSEMNVSTLELGDSALYLCASSLVSAGNTIYFGEGSWLTVV.

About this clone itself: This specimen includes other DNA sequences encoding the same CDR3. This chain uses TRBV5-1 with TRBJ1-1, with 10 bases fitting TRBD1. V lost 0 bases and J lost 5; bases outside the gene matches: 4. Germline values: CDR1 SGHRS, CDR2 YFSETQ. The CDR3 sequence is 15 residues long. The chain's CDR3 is CASSLEGQGTTEAFF. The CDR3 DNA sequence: TGCGCCAGCAGCTTGGAGGGACAGGGGACAACTGAAGCTTTCTTT.

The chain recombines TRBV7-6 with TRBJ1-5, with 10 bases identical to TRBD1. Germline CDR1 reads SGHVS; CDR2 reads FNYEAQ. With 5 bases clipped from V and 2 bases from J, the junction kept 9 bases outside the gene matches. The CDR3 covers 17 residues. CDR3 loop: CASSQGQGGIGNQPQHF. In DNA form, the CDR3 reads TGTGCCAGCAGCCAAGGACAGGGGGGGATTGGCAATCAGCCCCAGCATTTT.

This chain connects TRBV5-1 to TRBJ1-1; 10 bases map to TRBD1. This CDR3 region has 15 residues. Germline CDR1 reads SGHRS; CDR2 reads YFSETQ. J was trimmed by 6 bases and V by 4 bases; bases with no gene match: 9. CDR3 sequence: CASSTATGTGAEAFF. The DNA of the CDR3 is TGCGCCAGCAGCACCGCAACCGGGACAGGGGCTGAAGCTTTCTTT.

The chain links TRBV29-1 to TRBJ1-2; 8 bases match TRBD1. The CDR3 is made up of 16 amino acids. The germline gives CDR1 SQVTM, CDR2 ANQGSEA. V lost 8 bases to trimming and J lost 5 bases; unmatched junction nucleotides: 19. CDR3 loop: CSSGSTQGAWNYGYTF. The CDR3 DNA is TGCAGCTCAGGGTCGACGCAGGGGGCCTGGAATTATGGCTACACCTTC. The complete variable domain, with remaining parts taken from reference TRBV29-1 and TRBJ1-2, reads SAVISQKPSRDICQRGTSLTIQCQVDSQVTMMFWYRQQPGQSLTLIATANQGSEATYESGFVIDKFPISRPNLTFSTLTVSNMSPEDSSIYLCSSGSTQGAWNYGYTFGSGTRLTVV.

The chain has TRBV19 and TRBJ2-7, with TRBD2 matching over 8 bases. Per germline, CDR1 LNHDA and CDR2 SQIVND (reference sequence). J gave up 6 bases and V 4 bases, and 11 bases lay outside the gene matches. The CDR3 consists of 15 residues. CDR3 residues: CASSSGGTLYSEQYF. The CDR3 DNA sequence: TGTGCCAGTAGTAGCGGGGGGACTCTTTACTCCGAGCAGTACTTC.

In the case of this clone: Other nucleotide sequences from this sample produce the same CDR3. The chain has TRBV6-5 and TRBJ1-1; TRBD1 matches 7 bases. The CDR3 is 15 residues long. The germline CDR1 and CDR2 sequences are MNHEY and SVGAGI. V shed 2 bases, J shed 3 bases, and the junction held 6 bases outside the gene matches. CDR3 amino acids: CASSYGAGQYTEAFF. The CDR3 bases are TGTGCCAGCAGTTACGGAGCGGGACAGTACACTGAAGCTTTCTTT.

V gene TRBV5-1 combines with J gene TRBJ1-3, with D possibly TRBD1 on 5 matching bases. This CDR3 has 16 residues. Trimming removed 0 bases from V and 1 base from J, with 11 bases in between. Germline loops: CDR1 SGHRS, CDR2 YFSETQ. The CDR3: CASSLVGTASGNTIYF. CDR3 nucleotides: TGCGCCAGCAGCTTGGTCGGGACGGCTTCTGGAAACACCATATATTTT.

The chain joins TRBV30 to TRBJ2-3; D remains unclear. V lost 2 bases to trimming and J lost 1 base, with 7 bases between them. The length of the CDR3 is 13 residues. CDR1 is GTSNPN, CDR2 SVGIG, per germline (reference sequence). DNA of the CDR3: TGTGCCTGGAGTAGGGCAGGCACAGATACGCAGTATTTT. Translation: CAWSRAGTDTQYF. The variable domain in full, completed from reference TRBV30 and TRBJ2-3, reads SQTIHQWPATLVQPVGSPLSLECTVEGTSNPNLYWYRQAAGRGLQLLFYSVGIGQISSEVPQNLSASRPQDRQFILSSKKLLLSDSGFYLCAWSRAGTDTQYFGPGTRLTVL.

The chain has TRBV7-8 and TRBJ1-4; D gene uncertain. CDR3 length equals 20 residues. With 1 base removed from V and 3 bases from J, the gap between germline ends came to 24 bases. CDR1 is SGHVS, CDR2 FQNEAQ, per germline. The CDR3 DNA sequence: TGTGCCAGCAGCTTAGTCCGGGCAGGTGGTAGTATCATAGCTAATGAAAAACTGTTTTTT. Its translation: CASSLVRAGGSIIANEKLFF. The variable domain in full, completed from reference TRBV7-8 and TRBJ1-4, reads GAGVSQSPRYKVAKRGQDVALRCDPISGHVSLFWYQQALGQGPEFLTYFQNEAQLDKSGLPSDRFFAERPEGSVSTLKIQRTQQEDSAVYLCASSLVRAGGSIIANEKLFFGSGTQLSVL.

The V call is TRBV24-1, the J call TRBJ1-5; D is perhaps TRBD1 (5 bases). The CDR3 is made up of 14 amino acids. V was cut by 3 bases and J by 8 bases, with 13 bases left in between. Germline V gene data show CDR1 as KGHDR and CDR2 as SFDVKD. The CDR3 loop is CATSDLQGLEPQHF. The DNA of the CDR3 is TGTGCCACCAGTGATCTCCAGGGATTGGAGCCCCAGCATTTT.